This TCR beta chain was obtained from a study of neoadjuvant nivolumab and ipilimumab in lung cancer. Study-wide results and caveats: Resected-tumor TCR richness correlated positively with pretherapy blood richness.

This clone occurred once. As yet, its antigen is unknown. Some clones are missing from TCRdb's copy, which holds only in-frame ones; the method was immunoSEQ multiplex PCR. The sample holds about 38,000 clones, 85% to 90% seen once. Unmatched junction bases numbered 14, after V lost 4 bases and J lost 0 bases. This CDR3 has 19 amino acids. Germline V lookup: CDR1 LNHDA, CDR2 SQIVND (reference sequence). The chain carries TRBV19 and TRBJ2-1, with TRBD2 matching over 8 bases. This clonotype was obtained from an adult with non-small cell lung cancer. The material sequenced was peripheral blood, taken before neoadjuvant nivolumab, alone or with ipilimumab. Written as DNA, the CDR3 is TGTGCCAGTAGTACTACTAGCGGCGAGAACCTCCGCTCCTACAATGAGCAGTTCTTC. This codes for CASSTTSGENLRSYNEQFF. The full variable domain, in which reference TRBV19 and TRBJ2-1 provide the parts outside the CDR3, is DGGITQSPKYLFRKEGQNVTLSCEQNLNHDAMYWYRQDPGQGLRLIYYSQIVNDFQKGDIAEGYSVSREKKESFPLTVTSAQKNPTAFYLCASSTTSGENLRSYNEQFFGPGTRLTVL.